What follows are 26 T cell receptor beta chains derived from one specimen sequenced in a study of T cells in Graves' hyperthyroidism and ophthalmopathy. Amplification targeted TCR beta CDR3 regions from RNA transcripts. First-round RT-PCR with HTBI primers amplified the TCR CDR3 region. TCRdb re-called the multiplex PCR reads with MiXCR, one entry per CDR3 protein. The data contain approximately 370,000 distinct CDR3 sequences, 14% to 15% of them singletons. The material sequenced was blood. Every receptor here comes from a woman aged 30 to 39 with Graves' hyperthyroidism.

Here the CDR3 DNA reads TGTGCCAGCAGTGAACCCCGTAAAGGGGACACTGAAGCTTTCTTT. Protein product: CASSEPRKGDTEAFF. V gene TRBV25-1 combines with J gene TRBJ1-1, with TRBD1 as a possible D gene (5 bases). V was cut by 2 bases and J by 3 bases, with 13 bases left in between. The CDR3 extends over 15 amino acids. Germline lookup yields CDR1 MGHDK and CDR2 SYGVNS.

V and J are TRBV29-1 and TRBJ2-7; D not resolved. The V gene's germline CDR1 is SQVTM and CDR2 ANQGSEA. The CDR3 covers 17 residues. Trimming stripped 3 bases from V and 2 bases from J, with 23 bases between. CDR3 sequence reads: CSVEPALEVARPYEQYF. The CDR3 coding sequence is TGCAGCGTTGAGCCGGCCCTAGAGGTGGCCCGTCCCTACGAGCAGTACTTC.

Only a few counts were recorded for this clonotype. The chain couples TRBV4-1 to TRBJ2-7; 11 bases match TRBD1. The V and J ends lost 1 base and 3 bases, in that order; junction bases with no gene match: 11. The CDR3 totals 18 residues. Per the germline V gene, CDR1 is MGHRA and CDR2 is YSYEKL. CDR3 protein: CASSQGTGGAFLFYEQYF. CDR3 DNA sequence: TGCGCCAGCAGCCAAGGGACAGGGGGCGCGTTCCTCTTCTACGAGCAGTACTTC.

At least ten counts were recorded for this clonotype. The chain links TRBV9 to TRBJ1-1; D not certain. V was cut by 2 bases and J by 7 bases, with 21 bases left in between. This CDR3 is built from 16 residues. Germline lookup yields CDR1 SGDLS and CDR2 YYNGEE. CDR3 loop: CASSVGYSRREVEAFF. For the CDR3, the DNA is TGTGCCAGCAGCGTGGGGTATTCTAGGAGGGAGGTTGAAGCTTTCTTT. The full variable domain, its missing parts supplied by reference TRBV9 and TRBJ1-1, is DSGVTQTPKHLITATGQRVTLRCSPRSGDLSVYWYQQSLDQGLQFLIQYYNGEERAKGNILERFSAQQFPDLHSELNLSSLELGDSALYFCASSVGYSRREVEAFFGQGTRLTVV.

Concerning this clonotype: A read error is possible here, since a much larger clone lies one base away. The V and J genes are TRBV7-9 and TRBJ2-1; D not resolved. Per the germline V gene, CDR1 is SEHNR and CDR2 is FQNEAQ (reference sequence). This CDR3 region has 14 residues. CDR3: CASSPSIARNEQLF. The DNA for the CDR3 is TGTGCCAGCAGCCCCTCCATCGCGCGGAATGAGCAGCTCTTC.

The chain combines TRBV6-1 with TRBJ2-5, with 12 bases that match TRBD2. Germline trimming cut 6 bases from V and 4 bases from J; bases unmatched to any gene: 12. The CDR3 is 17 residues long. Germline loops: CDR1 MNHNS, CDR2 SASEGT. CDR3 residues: CASRHRTSGTLRETQYF. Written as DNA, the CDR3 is TGTGCCAGCAGACATAGGACTAGCGGGACTCTTCGAGAGACCCAGTACTTC.

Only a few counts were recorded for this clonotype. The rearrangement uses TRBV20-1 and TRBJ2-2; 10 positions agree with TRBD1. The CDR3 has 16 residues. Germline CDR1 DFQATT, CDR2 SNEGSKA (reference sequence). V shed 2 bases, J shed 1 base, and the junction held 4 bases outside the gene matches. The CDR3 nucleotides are TGCAGTGCTAGACCGTGGACAGGGGGGAACACCGGGGAGCTGTTTTTT. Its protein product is CSARPWTGGNTGELFF.

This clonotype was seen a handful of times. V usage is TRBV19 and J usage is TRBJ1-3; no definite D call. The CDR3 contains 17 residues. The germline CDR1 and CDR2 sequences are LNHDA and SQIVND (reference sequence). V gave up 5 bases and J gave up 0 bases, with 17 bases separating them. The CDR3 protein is CASSAALGPSSGNTIYF. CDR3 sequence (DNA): TGTGCCAGTAGTGCGGCGTTAGGACCTAGCTCTGGAAACACCATATATTTT. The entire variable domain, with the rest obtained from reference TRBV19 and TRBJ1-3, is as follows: DGGITQSPKYLFRKEGQNVTLSCEQNLNHDAMYWYRQDPGQGLRLIYYSQIVNDFQKGDIAEGYSVSREKKESFPLTVTSAQKNPTAFYLCASSAALGPSSGNTIYFGEGSWLTVV.

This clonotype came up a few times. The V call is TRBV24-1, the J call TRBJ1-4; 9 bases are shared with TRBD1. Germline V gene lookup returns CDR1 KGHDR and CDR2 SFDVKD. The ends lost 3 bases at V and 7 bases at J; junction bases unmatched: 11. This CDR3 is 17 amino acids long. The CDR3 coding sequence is TGTGCCACCAGTGATCCCGGGACAGGGCCCACGGGTGAAAAACTGTTTTTT. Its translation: CATSDPGTGPTGEKLFF.

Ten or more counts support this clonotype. The CDR3, as DNA: TGTGCCAGCAGTTACGGGACAGGGGGGTCCGGCGAGCAGTACTTC. It codes for CASSYGTGGSGEQYF. The chain links TRBV6-6 to TRBJ2-7; the match to TRBD1 covers 11 bases. With V trimmed by 2 bases and J by 6 bases, 6 bases remained unmatched. In germline, CDR1 is MNHNY, CDR2 SVGAGI (reference sequence). The CDR3 loop spans 15 amino acids.

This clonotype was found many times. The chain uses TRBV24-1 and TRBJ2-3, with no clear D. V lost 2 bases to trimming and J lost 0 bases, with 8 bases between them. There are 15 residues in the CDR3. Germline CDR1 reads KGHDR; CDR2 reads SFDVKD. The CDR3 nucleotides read TGTGCCACCAGTGATTCGGCGGAAAGCACAGATACGCAGTATTTT. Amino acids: CATSDSAESTDTQYF.

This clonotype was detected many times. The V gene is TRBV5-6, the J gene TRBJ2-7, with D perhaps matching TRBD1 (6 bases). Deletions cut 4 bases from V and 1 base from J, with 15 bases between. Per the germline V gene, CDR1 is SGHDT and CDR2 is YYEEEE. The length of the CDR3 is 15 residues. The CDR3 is CASSPETGQSYEQYF. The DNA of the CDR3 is TGTGCCAGCAGCCCGGAGACCGGACAGTCCTACGAGCAGTACTTC.

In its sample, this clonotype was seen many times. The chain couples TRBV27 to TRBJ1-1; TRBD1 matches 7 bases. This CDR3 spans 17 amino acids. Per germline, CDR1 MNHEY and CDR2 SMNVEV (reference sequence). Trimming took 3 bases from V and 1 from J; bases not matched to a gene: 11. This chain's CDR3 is CASSLTVPGQTNTEAFF. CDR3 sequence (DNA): TGTGCCAGCAGTTTGACAGTCCCGGGACAGACGAACACTGAAGCTTTCTTT.

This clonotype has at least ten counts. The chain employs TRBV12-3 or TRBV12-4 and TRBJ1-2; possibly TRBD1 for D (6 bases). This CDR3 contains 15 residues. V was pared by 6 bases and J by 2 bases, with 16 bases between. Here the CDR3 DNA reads TGTGCCAGCAGCCTCCGGGGGGGCGACAACTATGGCTACACCTTC. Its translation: CASSLRGGDNYGYTF.

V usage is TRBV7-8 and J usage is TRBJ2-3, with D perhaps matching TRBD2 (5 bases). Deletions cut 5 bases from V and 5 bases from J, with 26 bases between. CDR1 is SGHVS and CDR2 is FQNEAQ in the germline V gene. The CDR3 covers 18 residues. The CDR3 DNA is TGTGCCAGCAGCCCCCGTTGGTCCCTGGGAGCAGAGATAGATACGCAGTATTTT. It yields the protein CASSPRWSLGAEIDTQYF.

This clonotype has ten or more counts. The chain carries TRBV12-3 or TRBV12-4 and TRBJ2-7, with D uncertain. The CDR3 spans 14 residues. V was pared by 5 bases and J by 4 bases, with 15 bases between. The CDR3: CASSPLVGEYEQYF. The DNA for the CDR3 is TGTGCCAGCAGTCCCCTTGTTGGGGAATACGAGCAGTACTTC.

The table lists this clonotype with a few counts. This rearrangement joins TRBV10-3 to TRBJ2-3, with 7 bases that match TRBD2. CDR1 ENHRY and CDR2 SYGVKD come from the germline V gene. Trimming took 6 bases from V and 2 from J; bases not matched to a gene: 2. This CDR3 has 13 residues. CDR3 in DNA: TGTGCCATCAGCGGGAGGTTCACAGATACGCAGTATTTT. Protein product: CAISGRFTDTQYF.

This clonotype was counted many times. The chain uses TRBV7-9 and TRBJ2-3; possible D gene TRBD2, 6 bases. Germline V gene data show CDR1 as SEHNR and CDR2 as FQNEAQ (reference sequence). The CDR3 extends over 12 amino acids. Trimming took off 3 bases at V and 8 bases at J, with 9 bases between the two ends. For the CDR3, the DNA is TGTGCCAGCAGCTTTGACGGGAGTACGCAGTATTTT. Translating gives CASSFDGSTQYF. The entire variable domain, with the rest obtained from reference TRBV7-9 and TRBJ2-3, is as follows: DTGVSQNPRHKITKRGQNVTFRCDPISEHNRLYWYRQTLGQGPEFLTYFQNEAQLEKSRLLSDRFSAERPKGSFSTLEIQRTEQGDSAMYLCASSFDGSTQYFGPGTRLTVL.

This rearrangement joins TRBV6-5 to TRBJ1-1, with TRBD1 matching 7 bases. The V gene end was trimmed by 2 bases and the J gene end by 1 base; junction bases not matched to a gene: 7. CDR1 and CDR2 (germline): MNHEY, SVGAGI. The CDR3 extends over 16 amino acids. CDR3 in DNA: TGTGCCAGCAGTTACCAATCGACAGGGAAGAACACTGAAGCTTTCTTT. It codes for CASSYQSTGKNTEAFF.

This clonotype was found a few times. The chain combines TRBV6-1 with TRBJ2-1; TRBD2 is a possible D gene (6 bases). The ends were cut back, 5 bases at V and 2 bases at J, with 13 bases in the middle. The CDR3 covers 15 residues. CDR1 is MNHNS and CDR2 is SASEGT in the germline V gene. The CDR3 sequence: CASSSLPGAYNEQFF. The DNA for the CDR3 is TGTGCCAGCAGTTCCTTACCGGGAGCCTACAATGAGCAGTTCTTC.

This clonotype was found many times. CDR3 sequence reads: CASGEGREEYF. Written as DNA, the CDR3 is TGTGCCAGCGGCGAGGGACGGGAGGAGTACTTC. The rearrangement joins TRBV6-2 or TRBV6-3 to TRBJ2-7; TRBD2 matches 7 bases. Germline V lookup: CDR1 MNHEY, CDR2 SVGEGT. CDR3 length: 11 residues. The V gene end was trimmed by 8 bases and the J gene end by 11 bases; junction bases not matched to a gene: 9.

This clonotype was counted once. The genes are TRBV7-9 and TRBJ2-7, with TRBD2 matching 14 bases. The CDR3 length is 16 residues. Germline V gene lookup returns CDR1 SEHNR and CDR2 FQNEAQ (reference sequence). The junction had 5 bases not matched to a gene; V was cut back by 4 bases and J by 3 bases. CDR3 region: CASSSGLAGDLYEQYF. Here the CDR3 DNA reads TGTGCCAGCAGCTCGGGACTAGCGGGAGATCTCTACGAGCAGTACTTC.

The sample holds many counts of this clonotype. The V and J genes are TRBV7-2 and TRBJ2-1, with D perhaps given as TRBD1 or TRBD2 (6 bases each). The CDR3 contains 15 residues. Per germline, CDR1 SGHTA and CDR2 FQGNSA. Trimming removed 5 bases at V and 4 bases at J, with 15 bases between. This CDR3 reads CASSVGRGGYNEQFF. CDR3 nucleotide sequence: TGTGCCAGCAGCGTGGGCCGAGGGGGGTACAATGAGCAGTTCTTC.

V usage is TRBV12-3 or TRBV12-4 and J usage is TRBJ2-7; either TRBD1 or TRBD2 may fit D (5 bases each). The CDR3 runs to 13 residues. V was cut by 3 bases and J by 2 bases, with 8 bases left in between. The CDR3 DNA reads TGTGCCAGCAGTTTTGGGACCGCCTACGAGCAGTACTTC. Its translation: CASSFGTAYEQYF.

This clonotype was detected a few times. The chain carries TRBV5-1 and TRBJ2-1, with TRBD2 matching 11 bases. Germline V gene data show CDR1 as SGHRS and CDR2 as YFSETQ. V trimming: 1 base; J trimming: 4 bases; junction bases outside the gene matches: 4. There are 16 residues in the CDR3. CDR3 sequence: CASSLTSGGLYNEQFF. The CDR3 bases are TGCGCCAGCAGCTTGACTAGCGGGGGATTATACAATGAGCAGTTCTTC.

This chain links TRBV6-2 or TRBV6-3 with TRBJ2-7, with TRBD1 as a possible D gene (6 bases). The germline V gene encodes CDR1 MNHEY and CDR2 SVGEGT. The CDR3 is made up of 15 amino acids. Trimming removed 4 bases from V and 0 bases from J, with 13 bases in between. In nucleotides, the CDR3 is TGTGCCAGCAGTTCCAGCCGGGACAACTCCTACGAGCAGTACTTC. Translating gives CASSSSRDNSYEQYF.